In its sample, the clone carrying this TCR beta chain was seen once. Per the original methods: Amplification of reference gene primers provided the estimated nucleated cell counts. Here immunoSEQ multiplex PCR was the method, and the copy in TCRdb shows in-frame clones only, minus some. That table gives V, J and clone size, and the DNA gave D and trimming. The data contain roughly 280,000 clones, about 88% of them singletons. The data were obtained in a study of blood T cell repertoires in COVID-19. In the study overall: In each case, the material was cDNA or gDNA derived from T cells, B-cell-depleted T cells, or PBMCs.

Sequenced material: PBMCs or T cells enriched from blood (not recorded which). The sequence was obtained from a woman between 45 and 60 years old who had recovered from COVID-19.

The DNA for the CDR3 is TGTGCCACCAAGGGACATAGGCTCTACGAGCAGTACTTC. It codes for CATKGHRLYEQYF. The chain carries TRBV21-1 and TRBJ2-7; the listed D gene, TRBD1, was not tested against the DNA. TRBV21-1 is classified as a pseudogene. This CDR3 region has 13 residues.